The TCR beta chain described here comes from a study of blood T cell repertoires in COVID-19. The CDR3 spans 14 residues. Germline V lookup: CDR1 GTSNPN, CDR2 SVGIG (reference sequence). Trimming pared 4 bases from V and 1 base from J, leaving 13 bases between. In the authors' workflow: Estimated nucleated cell counts came from reference gene primer amplification. TCRdb's copy holds only in-frame clones and misses some; the assay was immunoSEQ multiplex PCR. V, J and clone size are those of that table, while D and trimming were read from the DNA. The sample carries around 150,000 clones, approximately 79% recorded once.

The sequenced sample was peripheral blood. The chain joins TRBV30 to TRBJ1-1; the D is unclear. This sequence was found in a man aged 50-60 years with active or convalescent COVID-19. The CDR3 region is CAWNVEGRNTEAFF. Here the CDR3 DNA reads TGTGCCTGGAACGTTGAGGGTCGGAACACTGAAGCTTTCTTT. Filled out from reference TRBV30 and TRBJ1-1, the complete variable domain reads SQTIHQWPATLVQPVGSPLSLECTVEGTSNPNLYWYRQAAGRGLQLLFYSVGIGQISSEVPQNLSASRPQDRQFILSSKKLLLSDSGFYLCAWNVEGRNTEAFFGQGTRLTVV.